Sequencing of this TCR beta chain was carried out in a study of blood T cell repertoires in COVID-19. Background on the study: Sources were T cells, B-cell-depleted T cells, or PBMCs; the material itself was cDNA or gDNA.

Across about two dozen US areas, participants ranged in age from about 18 to 100 years. Participant-given clinical history determined each cohort assignment. Germline CDR1 SNHLY, CDR2 FYNNEI. The CDR3 runs to 13 residues. Trimming removed 7 bases from V and 3 bases from J; junction bases left unmatched: 6. Under the authors' procedure: Amplification of reference gene primers was used by the study to estimate nucleated cell counts. Using immunoSEQ multiplex PCR, the repertoire was profiled, and TCRdb retains in-frame clones only, with some absent. The V and J calls and the clone size are those of that table, but D and trimming were determined from the DNA. The sample lists approximately 260,000 clones; 84% were seen once.

The sequence was obtained from a man aged 25-40 years with acute COVID-19. The chain has TRBV2 and TRBJ2-7; 7 bases line up with TRBD1. The sequenced sample was PBMCs or T cells enriched from blood (not recorded which). The CDR3, as DNA: TGTGCCAGCAACCCGGGACAGCGCTACGAGCAGTACGTC. It encodes CASNPGQRYEQYV.